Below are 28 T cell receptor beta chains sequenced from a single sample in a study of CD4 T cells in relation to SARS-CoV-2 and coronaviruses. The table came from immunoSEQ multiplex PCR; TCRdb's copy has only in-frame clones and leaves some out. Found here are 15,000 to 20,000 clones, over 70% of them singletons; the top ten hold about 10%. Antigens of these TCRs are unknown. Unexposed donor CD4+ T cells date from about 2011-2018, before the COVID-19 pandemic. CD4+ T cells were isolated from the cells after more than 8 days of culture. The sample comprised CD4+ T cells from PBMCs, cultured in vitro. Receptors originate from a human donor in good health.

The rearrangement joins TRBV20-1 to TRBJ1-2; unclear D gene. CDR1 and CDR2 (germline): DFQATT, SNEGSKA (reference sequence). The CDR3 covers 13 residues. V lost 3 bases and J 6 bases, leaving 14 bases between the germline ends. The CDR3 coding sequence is TGCAGTGCTAGTCCTTGGCCGGAGGATGGCTACACCTTC. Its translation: CSASPWPEDGYTF.

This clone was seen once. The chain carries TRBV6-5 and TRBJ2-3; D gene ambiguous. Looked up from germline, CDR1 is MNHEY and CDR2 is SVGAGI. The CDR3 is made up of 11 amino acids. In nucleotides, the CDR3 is TGTGGTAGTTCCAAGGGAGATACGCAGTATTTT. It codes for CGSSKGDTQYF.

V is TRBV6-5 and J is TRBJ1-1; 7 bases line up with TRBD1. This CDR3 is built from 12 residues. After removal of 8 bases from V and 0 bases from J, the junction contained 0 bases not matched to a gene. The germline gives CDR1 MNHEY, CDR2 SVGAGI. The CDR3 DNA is TGTGCCAGCGGACAGGTGAACACTGAAGCTTTCTTT. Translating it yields CASGQVNTEAFF.

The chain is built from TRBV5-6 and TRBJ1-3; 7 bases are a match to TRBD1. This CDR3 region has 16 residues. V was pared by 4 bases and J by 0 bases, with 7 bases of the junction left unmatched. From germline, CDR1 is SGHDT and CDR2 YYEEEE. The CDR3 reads CASSPTQGGSGNTIYF. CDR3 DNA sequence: TGTGCCAGCAGCCCCACTCAGGGGGGCTCTGGAAACACCATATATTTT.

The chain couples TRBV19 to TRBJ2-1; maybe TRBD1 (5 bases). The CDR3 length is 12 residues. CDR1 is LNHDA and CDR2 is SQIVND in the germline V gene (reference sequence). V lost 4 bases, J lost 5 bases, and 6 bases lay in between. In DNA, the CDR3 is TGTGCCAGTAGTAGGGGCGACAATGAGCAGTTCTTC. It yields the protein CASSRGDNEQFF. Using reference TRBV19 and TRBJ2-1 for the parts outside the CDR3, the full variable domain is DGGITQSPKYLFRKEGQNVTLSCEQNLNHDAMYWYRQDPGQGLRLIYYSQIVNDFQKGDIAEGYSVSREKKESFPLTVTSAQKNPTAFYLCASSRGDNEQFFGPGTRLTVL.

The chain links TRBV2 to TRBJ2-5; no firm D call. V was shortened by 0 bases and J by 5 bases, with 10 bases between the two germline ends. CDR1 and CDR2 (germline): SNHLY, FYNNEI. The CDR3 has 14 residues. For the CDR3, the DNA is TGTGCCAGCAGTGAAGCCACGCCAGACGAGACCCAGTACTTC. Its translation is CASSEATPDETQYF.

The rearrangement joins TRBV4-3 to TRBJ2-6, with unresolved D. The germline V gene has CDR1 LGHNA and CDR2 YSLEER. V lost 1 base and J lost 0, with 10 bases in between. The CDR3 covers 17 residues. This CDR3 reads CASSQGLGLSGANVLTF. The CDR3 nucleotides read TGCGCCAGCAGCCAAGGGCTAGGGCTCTCTGGGGCCAACGTCCTGACTTTC.

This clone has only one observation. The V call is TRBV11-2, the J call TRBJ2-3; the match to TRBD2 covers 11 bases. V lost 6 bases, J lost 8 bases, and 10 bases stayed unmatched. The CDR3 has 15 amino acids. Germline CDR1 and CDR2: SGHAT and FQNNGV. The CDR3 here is CASRRLAGPRITQYF. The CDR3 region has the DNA TGTGCCAGCAGACGACTAGCGGGACCCCGCATTACGCAGTATTTT.

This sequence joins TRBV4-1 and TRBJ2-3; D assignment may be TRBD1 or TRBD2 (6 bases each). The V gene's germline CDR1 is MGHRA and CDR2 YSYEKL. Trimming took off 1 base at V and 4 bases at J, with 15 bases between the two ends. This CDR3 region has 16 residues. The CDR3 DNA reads TGCGCCAGCAGCCAAGTCCCGGGGGCCCTGCCAGATACGCAGTATTTT. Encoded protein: CASSQVPGALPDTQYF.

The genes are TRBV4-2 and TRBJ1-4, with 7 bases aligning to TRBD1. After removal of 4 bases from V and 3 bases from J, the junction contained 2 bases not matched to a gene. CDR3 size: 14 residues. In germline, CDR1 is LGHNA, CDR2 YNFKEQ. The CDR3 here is CASSPGTANEKLFF. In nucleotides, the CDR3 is TGTGCCAGCAGCCCAGGGACAGCTAATGAAAAACTGTTTTTT.

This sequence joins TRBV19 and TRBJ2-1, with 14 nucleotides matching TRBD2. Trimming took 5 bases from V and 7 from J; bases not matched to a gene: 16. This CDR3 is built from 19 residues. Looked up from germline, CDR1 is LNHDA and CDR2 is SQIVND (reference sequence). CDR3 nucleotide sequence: TGTGCCAGTAGTCCTTGGACTAGCGGGGGGCCCCCGAGGGGGAATGAGCAGTTCTTC. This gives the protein CASSPWTSGGPPRGNEQFF.

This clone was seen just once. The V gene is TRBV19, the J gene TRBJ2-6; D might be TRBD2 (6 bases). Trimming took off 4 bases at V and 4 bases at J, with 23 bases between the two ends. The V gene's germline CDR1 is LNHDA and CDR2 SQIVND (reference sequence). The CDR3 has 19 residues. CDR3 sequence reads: CASSTSLPGLLGGANVLTF. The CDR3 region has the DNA TGTGCCAGTAGTACCAGCTTACCGGGACTTCTAGGGGGGGCCAACGTCCTGACTTTC.

The chain's CDR3 is CASSPVPQGSNSPLHF. The CDR3 DNA sequence: TGTGCCAGCTCACCAGTACCCCAGGGGAGCAATTCACCCCTCCACTTT. The chain employs TRBV18 and TRBJ1-6, with a tentative D call TRBD1 (6 bases). V gave up 2 bases and J gave up 7 bases, with 15 bases separating them. Germline V lookup: CDR1 KGHSH, CDR2 LQKENI. The CDR3 runs 16 residues.

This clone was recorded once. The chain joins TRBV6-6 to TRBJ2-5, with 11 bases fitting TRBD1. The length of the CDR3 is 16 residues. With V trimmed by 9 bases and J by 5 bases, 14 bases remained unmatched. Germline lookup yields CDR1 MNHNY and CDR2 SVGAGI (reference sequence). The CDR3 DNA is TGTGCCAGTCCGGAGGGACAGGGGGGTTTCAGTGAGACCCAGTACTTC. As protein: CASPEGQGGFSETQYF.

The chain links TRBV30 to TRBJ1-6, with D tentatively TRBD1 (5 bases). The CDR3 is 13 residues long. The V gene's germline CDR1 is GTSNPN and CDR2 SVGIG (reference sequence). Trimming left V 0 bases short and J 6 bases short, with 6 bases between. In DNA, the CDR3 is TGTGCCTGGAGTGTTAGGGGTAATTCACCCCTCCACTTT. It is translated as CAWSVRGNSPLHF.

The CDR3 bases are TGTGCCAGCAGTCTGGGGGCGGGAGGGTCAGAGACCCAGTACTTC. Amino acids: CASSLGAGGSETQYF. J is TRBJ2-5 and V is TRBV9, with TRBD2 identical over 9 bases. The CDR3 contains 15 residues. Germline values: CDR1 SGDLS, CDR2 YYNGEE. The V and J ends lost 5 bases and 4 bases, in that order; junction bases with no gene match: 9.

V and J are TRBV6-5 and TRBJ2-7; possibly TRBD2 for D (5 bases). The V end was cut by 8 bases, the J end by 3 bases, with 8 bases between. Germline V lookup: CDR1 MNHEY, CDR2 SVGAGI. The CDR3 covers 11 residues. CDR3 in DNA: TGTGCCAGCCGCCGGGGCTACGAGCAGTACTTC. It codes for CASRRGYEQYF.

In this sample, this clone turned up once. CDR3 bases: TGTGCCACCGGCGGGAGCCTGTTCTTC. This sequence encodes CATGGSLFF. The chain couples TRBV11-2 to TRBJ2-1; 7 bases line up with TRBD2. V was clipped by 10 bases and J by 15 bases; unmatched bases: 6. CDR3 size: 9 residues. CDR1 is SGHAT, CDR2 FQNNGV, per germline.

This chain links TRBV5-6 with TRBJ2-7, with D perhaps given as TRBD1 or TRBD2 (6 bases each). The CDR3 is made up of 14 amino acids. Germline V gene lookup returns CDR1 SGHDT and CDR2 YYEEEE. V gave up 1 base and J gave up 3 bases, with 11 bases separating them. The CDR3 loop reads CASSLTGANYEQYF. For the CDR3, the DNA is TGTGCCAGCAGCTTGACGGGGGCAAACTACGAGCAGTACTTC.

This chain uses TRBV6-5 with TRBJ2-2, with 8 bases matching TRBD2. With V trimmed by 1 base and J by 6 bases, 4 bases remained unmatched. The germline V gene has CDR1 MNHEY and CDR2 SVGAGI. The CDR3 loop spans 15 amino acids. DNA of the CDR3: TGTGCCAGCAGTTACTTCGGGGGGGAGTCCGGGGAGCTGTTTTTT. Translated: CASSYFGGESGELFF.

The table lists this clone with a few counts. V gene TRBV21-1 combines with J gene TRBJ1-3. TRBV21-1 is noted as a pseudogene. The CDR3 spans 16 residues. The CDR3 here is CASSRRGYFSGNTIYF. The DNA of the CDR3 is TGTGCCAGCAGCAGGCGGGGCTATTTCTCTGGAAACACCATATATTTT.

CDR3 in amino acids: CASRPGGYSNQPQHF. DNA of the CDR3: TGTGCCAGCAGACCCGGGGGGTATAGCAATCAGCCCCAGCATTTT. The chain uses TRBV7-8 and TRBJ1-5, with TRBD1 as a possible D gene (5 bases). Germline values: CDR1 SGHVS, CDR2 FQNEAQ. Trimming removed 6 bases at V and 0 bases at J, with 12 bases between. This CDR3 has 15 amino acids.

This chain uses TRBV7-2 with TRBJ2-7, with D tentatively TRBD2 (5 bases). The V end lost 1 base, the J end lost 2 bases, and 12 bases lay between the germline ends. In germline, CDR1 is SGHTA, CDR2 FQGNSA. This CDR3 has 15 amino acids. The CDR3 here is CASSLGGLRTYEQYF. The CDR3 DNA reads TGTGCCAGCAGCTTAGGAGGGTTAAGGACCTACGAGCAGTACTTC.

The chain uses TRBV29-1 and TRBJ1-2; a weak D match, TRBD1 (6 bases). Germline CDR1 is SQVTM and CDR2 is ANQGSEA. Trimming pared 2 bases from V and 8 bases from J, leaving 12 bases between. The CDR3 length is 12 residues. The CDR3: CSVETGAGGYTF. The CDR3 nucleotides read TGCAGCGTTGAAACGGGGGCGGGGGGCTACACCTTC. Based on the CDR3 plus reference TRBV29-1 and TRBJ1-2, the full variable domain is SAVISQKPSRDICQRGTSLTIQCQVDSQVTMMFWYRQQPGQSLTLIATANQGSEATYESGFVIDKFPISRPNLTFSTLTVSNMSPEDSSIYLCSVETGAGGYTFGSGTRLTVV.

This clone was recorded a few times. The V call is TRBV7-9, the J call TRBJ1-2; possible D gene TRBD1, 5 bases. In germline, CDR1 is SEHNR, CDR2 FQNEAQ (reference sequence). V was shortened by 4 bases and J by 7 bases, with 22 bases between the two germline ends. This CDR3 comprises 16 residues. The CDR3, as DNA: TGTGCCAGCAGCTCAGAGGTGACGAATCCCGGGGGTGGCTACACCTTC. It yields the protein CASSSEVTNPGGGYTF.

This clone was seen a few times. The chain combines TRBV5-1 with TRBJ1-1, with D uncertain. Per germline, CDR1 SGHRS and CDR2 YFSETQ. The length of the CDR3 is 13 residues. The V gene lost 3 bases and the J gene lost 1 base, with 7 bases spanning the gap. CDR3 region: CASSWAGNTEAFF. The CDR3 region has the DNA TGCGCCAGCAGCTGGGCGGGGAACACTGAAGCTTTCTTT.

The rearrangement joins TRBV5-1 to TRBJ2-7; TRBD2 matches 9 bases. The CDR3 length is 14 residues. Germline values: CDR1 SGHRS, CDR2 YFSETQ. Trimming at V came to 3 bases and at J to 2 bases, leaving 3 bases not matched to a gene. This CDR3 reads CASSWTSETYEQYF. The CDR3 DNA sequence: TGCGCCAGCAGCTGGACTAGCGAGACCTACGAGCAGTACTTC.

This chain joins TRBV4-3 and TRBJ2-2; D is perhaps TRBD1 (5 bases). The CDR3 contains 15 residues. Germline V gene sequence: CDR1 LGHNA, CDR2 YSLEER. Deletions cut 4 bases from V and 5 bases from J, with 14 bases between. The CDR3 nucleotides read TGCGCCAGCAGCCGAGCCCGGCCAGGGACCGGGGAGCTGTTTTTT. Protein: CASSRARPGTGELFF.